This T cell receptor beta chain originates from a study of pediatric ulcerative colitis. Broader study findings: Ulcerative colitis patients shared more blood-rectal clones than controls. All ulcerative colitis patients, but no controls, carried two rectal clonotypes. Rectal repertoires separated controls, mild-moderate and acute severe colitis. Substantially fewer templates came from a couple of patients' blood samples.

A word on this clone: Its antigen is currently unknown.

TCRdb's table, derived via immunoSEQ multiplex PCR, lists solely in-frame clones and lacks some. The table has 55,000 to 70,000 clones, about 87% seen once; the top ten hold 1.5%. Germline CDR1 reads MNHEY; CDR2 reads SVGAGI. The length of the CDR3 is 15 residues. V shed 5 bases, J shed 4 bases, and the junction held 9 bases outside the gene matches. What was sequenced was blood. The V and J genes are TRBV6-5 and TRBJ2-3, with 7 bases that match TRBD2. This TCR was sampled from a boy younger than 18 who was a control in a study of pediatric ulcerative colitis. The CDR3: CASSLSGAGADTQYF. The CDR3 bases are TGTGCCAGCAGTCTAAGCGGGGCCGGGGCAGATACGCAGTATTTT.